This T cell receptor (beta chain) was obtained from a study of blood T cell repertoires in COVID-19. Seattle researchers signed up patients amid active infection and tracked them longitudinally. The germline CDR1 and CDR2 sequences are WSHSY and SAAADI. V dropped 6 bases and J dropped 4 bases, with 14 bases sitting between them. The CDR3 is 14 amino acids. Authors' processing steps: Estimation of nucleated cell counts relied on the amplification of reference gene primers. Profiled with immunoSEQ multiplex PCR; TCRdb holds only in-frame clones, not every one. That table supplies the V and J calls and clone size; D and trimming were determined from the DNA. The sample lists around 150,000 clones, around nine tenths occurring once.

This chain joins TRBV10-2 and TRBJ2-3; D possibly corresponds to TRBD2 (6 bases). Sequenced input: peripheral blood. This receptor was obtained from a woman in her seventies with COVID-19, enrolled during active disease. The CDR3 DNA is TGCGCCAGCAGAATGGGACTGACTGCAGATACGCAGTATTTT. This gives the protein CASRMGLTADTQYF.